A selection of T cell receptor beta chains follows, all from one sample in a study of CD8+ T cells in alopecia areata. Profiling relied on immunoSEQ multiplex PCR, and the TCRdb table lists in-frame clones only, not all of them. The table lists over 150,000 clones, roughly 60% of them singletons. Sequenced here: CD4+ T cells sorted from blood, sampled at week 24, from a patient treated with tofacitinib. Receptor source: a human donor with alopecia areata. The CDR3 runs from the conserved cysteine through the conserved F or W.

CDR3 protein: CSAGTLDQPQHF; V gene: TRBV29-1
CDR3 protein: CASSLGPGSTEAFF; V gene: TRBV5-6
CDR3 protein: CASSPWTSEGNEQFF; V gene: TRBV5-1
CDR3 protein: CAWSVPGTGVSYEQYF; V gene: TRBV30
CDR3 protein: CASSRGTRQETQYF; V gene: TRBV6-5
CDR3 protein: CAWSGVNEQFF; V gene: TRBV30
CDR3 protein: CASSLGLAGPSDEQFF; V gene: TRBV7-9
CDR3 protein: CSVRGSGNTIYF; V gene: TRBV29-1
CDR3 protein: CASSLSWGDNEQFF; V gene: TRBV27
CDR3 protein: CGGSSYNEQFF; V gene: TRBV30
CDR3 protein: CATSRDGSSRPLQETQYF; V gene: TRBV15
CDR3 protein: CASSYLAGVETQYF; V gene: TRBV6-8
CDR3 protein: CASSPSGRGLETQYF; V gene: TRBV5-4
CDR3 protein: CASSPRGRLASSYEQYF; V gene: TRBV13
CDR3 protein: CASSPGFARAKTQYF; V gene: TRBV7-7
CDR3 protein: CAWSFPGQIYNEQFF; V gene: TRBV30
CDR3 protein: CAISESSGDEQYF; V gene: TRBV10-3
CDR3 protein: CASSLAGTAPSPLHF; V gene: TRBV9
CDR3 protein: CASTRDSSYTGELFF; V gene: TRBV5-4
CDR3 protein: CASSPERQGGGYTF; V gene: TRBV18
CDR3 protein: CASSMRFLASYEQYF; V gene: TRBV19
CDR3 protein: CASSEAATVGVYGYTF; V gene: TRBV6-1
CDR3 protein: CASSLAGRDQPQHF; V gene: TRBV5-6
CDR3 protein: CASSPSGGVRDTQYF; V gene: TRBV7-2
CDR3 protein: CASSQASGSHGETQYF; V gene: TRBV4-1
CDR3 protein: CASSLAGMNTGELFF; V gene: TRBV7-3
CDR3 protein: CASSPRGSRGNIQYF; V gene: TRBV9
CDR3 protein: CASSQGHTLSYEQYF; V gene: TRBV2
CDR3 protein: CASSKDRTNSYNEQFF; V gene: TRBV21-1
CDR3 protein: CASGQDSLNSYGYTF; V gene: TRBV10-3
CDR3 protein: CASSQGGQGYYGYTF; V gene: TRBV4-1
CDR3 protein: CASSPARGNTEAFF; V gene: TRBV6-5
CDR3 protein: CATSRDWATNSPLHF; V gene: TRBV15
CDR3 protein: CSVRGQVQETQYF; V gene: TRBV29-1
CDR3 protein: CASSDGIYNEKLFF; V gene: TRBV2
CDR3 protein: CASSPRWVGTNPSPEPQHF; V gene: TRBV4-1
CDR3 protein: CAWSDRITQYF; V gene: TRBV30
CDR3 protein: CSVDGMWEGYGYTF; V gene: TRBV29-1
CDR3 protein: CASSPRQAYNEQFF; V gene: TRBV16
CDR3 protein: CASSVEGRGGYGYTF; V gene: TRBV9
CDR3 protein: CASSHKGLAAKNIQYF; V gene: TRBV23-1
CDR3 protein: CASSQVGGGYNSPLHF; V gene: TRBV14
CDR3 protein: CSVLTGSSNQPQHF; V gene: TRBV29-1
CDR3 protein: CASSVTSSVPPAEQYF; V gene: TRBV9
CDR3 protein: CAIRSASWGTDTQYF; V gene: TRBV10-3
CDR3 protein: CASSPGGANYGYTF; V gene: TRBV18
CDR3 protein: CASSYSGRGHTDTQYF; V gene: TRBV6-5
CDR3 protein: CASADRVKETQYF; V gene: TRBV7-7
CDR3 protein: CAWSSGLGYEQYF; V gene: TRBV30
CDR3 protein: CALRGGLGTDTQYF; V gene: TRBV10-3
CDR3 protein: CASSIPGRTYEQYF; V gene: TRBV7-2
CDR3 protein: CASSPLGQPHGYTF; V gene: TRBV11-2
CDR3 protein: CASSQEGGEQYF; V gene: TRBV4-1
CDR3 protein: CASSLAAGELFF; V gene: TRBV19
CDR3 protein: CASSYFSSSYEQYF; V gene: TRBV6-5